This TCR beta chain is drawn from a study of CD8 T cells in Susac syndrome. CDR3 length: 14 amino acids. V was cut by 7 bases and J by 10 bases, with 22 bases left in between. Per the germline V gene, CDR1 is SNHLY and CDR2 is FYNNEI. Random hexamers primed reverse transcription of about 0.45 to 1 ug RNA. TCRdb reanalysed the immunoSEQ multiplex PCR reads using MiXCR and keeps one entry per CDR3 protein. The sample carries roughly 89,000 distinct CDR3 sequences, roughly 96% recorded once. The specimen sequenced was CD8+ T cells from PBMCs. V is TRBV2 and J is TRBJ1-1; possibly TRBD1 for D (6 bases). The origin of this receptor is a human donor with Susac syndrome. CDR3 amino acids: CASTNWGGNNGAFF. The CDR3 region has the DNA TGTGCCAGCACTAACTGGGGGGGCAACAATGGAGCTTTCTTT.